A selection of T cell receptor beta chains follows, all from one sample in a study of blood T cell repertoires in COVID-19. TCRdb's copy holds only in-frame clones and misses some; the assay was immunoSEQ multiplex PCR. The sample shows about 57,000 clones, roughly four fifths of them seen only once. The sequencing sample was made of peripheral blood. Source of these receptors: a woman of 80 years or more with acute or convalescent COVID-19. Each CDR3 is given with its conserved first and last residue. The D gene is left open where the match is weak. Only part of the rows carry a size: once, few, many, or a class if the clone is expanded.

d_gene: NA; len: 14; j_gene: TRBJ1-1; abundance: few; v_gene: TRBV25-1; CDR3aa: CASKIGGVNTEAFF; CDR3nt: TGTGCCAGCAAAATAGGCGGCGTGAACACTGAAGCTTTCTTT
d_gene: TRBD2; len: 17; j_gene: TRBJ2-1; abundance: NA; v_gene: TRBV9; CDR3aa: CASSVESLAGVPDEQFF; CDR3nt: TGTGCCAGCAGCGTAGAATCACTAGCGGGAGTCCCCGATGAGCAGTTCTTC
d_gene: TRBD2; len: 18; j_gene: TRBJ2-1; abundance: few; v_gene: TRBV4-1; CDR3aa: CASSLRRTSGSSYNEQFF; CDR3nt: TGCGCCAGCAGCCTAAGAAGGACTAGCGGGAGTTCTTACAATGAGCAGTTCTTC
d_gene: TRBD2; len: 15; j_gene: TRBJ2-5; abundance: NA; v_gene: TRBV25-1; CDR3aa: CASSEWGGVQETQYF; CDR3nt: TGTGCCAGCAGTGAATGGGGAGGGGTTCAAGAGACCCAGTACTTC
d_gene: TRBD2; len: 14; j_gene: TRBJ2-7; abundance: NA; v_gene: TRBV4-2; CDR3aa: CASSARESGYEQYF; CDR3nt: TGTGCCAGCAGCGCGCGGGAGTCAGGATACGAGCAGTACTTC
d_gene: NA; len: 14; j_gene: TRBJ1-1; abundance: NA; v_gene: TRBV7-9; CDR3aa: CASSLANGNTEAFF; CDR3nt: TGTGCCAGCAGCTTAGCGAACGGGAACACTGAAGCTTTCTTT
d_gene: TRBD1; len: 15; j_gene: TRBJ2-5; abundance: NA; v_gene: TRBV27; CDR3aa: CASSLWAGGKETQYF; CDR3nt: TGTGCCAGCAGTTTATGGGCAGGGGGCAAAGAGACCCAGTACTTC
d_gene: TRBD2; len: 15; j_gene: TRBJ2-7; abundance: NA; v_gene: TRBV28; CDR3aa: CASVSPAAGVYEQYF; CDR3nt: TGTGCCAGCGTCTCCCCGGCAGCGGGGGTCTACGAGCAGTACTTC
d_gene: NA; len: 13; j_gene: TRBJ2-2; abundance: NA; v_gene: TRBV9; CDR3aa: CASSVGPTGELFF; CDR3nt: TGTGCCAGCAGCGTAGGTCCAACCGGGGAGCTGTTTTTT
d_gene: TRBD2; len: 16; j_gene: TRBJ2-7; abundance: NA; v_gene: TRBV19; CDR3aa: CASRGTGGPQSAEQYF; CDR3nt: TGTGCCAGTCGAGGGACGGGGGGGCCTCAGTCCGCCGAGCAGTACTTC
d_gene: NA; len: 16; j_gene: TRBJ2-3; abundance: NA; v_gene: TRBV11-2; CDR3aa: CASSLRRDTSTDTQYF; CDR3nt: TGTGCCAGCAGCTTACGACGGGACACAAGCACAGATACGCAGTATTTT
d_gene: NA; len: 18; j_gene: TRBJ1-5; abundance: NA; v_gene: TRBV5-1; CDR3aa: CASSKNRTAPRSNQPQHF; CDR3nt: TGCGCCAGCAGCAAAAACCGGACAGCACCTAGAAGCAATCAGCCCCAGCATTTT
d_gene: NA; len: 14; j_gene: TRBJ2-7; abundance: NA; v_gene: TRBV7-8; CDR3aa: CASSFLDRPYEQYF; CDR3nt: TGTGCCAGCAGCTTTCTAGACAGGCCATACGAGCAGTACTTC
d_gene: TRBD2; len: 16; j_gene: TRBJ2-3; abundance: NA; v_gene: TRBV27; CDR3aa: CASSSLMGGGLAGMYF; CDR3nt: TGTGCCAGCAGTTCTCTCATGGGGGGGGGACTAGCGGGAATGTATTTT
d_gene: TRBD1; len: 14; j_gene: TRBJ2-2; abundance: NA; v_gene: TRBV2; CDR3aa: CASSPRQGIGELFF; CDR3nt: TGTGCCAGCAGTCCCCGACAGGGAATCGGGGAGCTGTTTTTT
d_gene: TRBD2; len: 14; j_gene: TRBJ2-1; abundance: NA; v_gene: TRBV5-1; CDR3aa: CASSFGGADNEQFF; CDR3nt: TGCGCCAGCAGCTTCGGGGGGGCGGACAATGAGCAGTTCTTC
d_gene: TRBD2; len: 18; j_gene: TRBJ2-1; abundance: NA; v_gene: TRBV12-5; CDR3aa: CASGLQVTSGTRYNEQFF; CDR3nt: TGTGCTAGTGGTCTCCAGGTGACTAGCGGTACAAGATACAATGAGCAGTTCTTC